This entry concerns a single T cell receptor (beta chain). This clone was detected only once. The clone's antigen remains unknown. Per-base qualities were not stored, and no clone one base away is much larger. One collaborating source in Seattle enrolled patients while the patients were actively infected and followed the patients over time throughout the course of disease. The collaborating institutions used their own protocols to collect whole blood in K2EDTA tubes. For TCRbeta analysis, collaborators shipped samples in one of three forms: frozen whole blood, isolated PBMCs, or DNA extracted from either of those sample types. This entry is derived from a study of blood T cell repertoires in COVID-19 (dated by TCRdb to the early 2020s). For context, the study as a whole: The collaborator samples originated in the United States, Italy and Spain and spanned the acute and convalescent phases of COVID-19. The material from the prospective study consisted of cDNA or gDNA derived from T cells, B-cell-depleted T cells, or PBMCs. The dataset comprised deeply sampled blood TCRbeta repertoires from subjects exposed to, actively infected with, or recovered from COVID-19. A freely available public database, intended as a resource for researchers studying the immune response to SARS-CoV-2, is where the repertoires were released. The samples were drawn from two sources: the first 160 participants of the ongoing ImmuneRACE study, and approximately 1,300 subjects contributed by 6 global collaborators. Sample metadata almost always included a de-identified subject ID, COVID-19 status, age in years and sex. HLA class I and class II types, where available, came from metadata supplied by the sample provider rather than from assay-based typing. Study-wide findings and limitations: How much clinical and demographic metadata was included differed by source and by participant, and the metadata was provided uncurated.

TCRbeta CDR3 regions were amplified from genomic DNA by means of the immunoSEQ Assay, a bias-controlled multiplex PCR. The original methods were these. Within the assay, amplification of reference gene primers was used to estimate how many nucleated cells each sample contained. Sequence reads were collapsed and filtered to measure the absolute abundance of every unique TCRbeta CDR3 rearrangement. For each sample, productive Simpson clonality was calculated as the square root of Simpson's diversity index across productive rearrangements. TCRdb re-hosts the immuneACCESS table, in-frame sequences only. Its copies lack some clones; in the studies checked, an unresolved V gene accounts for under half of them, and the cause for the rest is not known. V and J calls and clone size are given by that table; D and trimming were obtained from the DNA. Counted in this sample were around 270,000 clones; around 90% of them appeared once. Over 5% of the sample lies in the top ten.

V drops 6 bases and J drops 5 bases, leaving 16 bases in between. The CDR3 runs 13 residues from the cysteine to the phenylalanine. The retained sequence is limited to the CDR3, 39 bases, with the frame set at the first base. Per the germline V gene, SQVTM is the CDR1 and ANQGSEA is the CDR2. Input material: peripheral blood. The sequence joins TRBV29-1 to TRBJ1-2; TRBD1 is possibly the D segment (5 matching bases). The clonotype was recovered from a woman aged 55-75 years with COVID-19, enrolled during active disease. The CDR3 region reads CSVEIVGGYGYTF. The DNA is TGCAGCGTGGAGATTGTCGGGGGATATGGCTACACCTTC.